This T cell receptor beta chain was identified during a study of early T cells in non-severe SARS-CoV-2 infection. On the study more broadly: Bulk RNA taken from unsorted whole blood was sequenced, leaving chains unpaired. Study findings and constraints: Matching with VDJdb favored anti-spike CD8 responses (missing private and CD4 specificities).

CDR1 LNHDA and CDR2 SQIVND come from the germline V gene (reference sequence). Trimming cost V 3 bases and J 0 bases; bases outside gene matches: 5. The length of the CDR3 is 16 residues. This clonotype was observed a few times. What it binds is unknown. Individual cDNA molecules each received unique molecular identifiers attached to them. A single record per CDR3 protein comes from TCRdb applying MiXCR to the 5' RACE reads. The sample holds tens of thousands of distinct CDR3 sequences, 5.6% seen once. Input material: whole blood. V gene TRBV19 combines with J gene TRBJ2-1; 7 bases line up with TRBD2. The TCR originated in an adult who was a healthcare worker with PCR-confirmed SARS-CoV-2 infection or an uninfected control (not recorded which). In DNA, the CDR3 is TGTGCCAGTAGTATTCCGGGAGGTTTCTCCTACAATGAGCAGTTCTTC. This gives the protein CASSIPGGFSYNEQFF.